Listed here are 22 T cell receptor beta chains from one sample, sequenced in a study of OX40 agonist ivuxolimab in advanced cancers. TCRdb keeps only in-frame clones here, not all; method: immunoSEQ multiplex PCR. The table records more than 55,000 clones, 88% of them present only once. Sequences were derived from CD4+ or CD8+ T cells sorted from blood, sampled in a trial of the OX40 agonist ivuxolimab. Receptor source: an adult with an advanced solid tumor such as melanoma, head and neck, liver or kidney cancer.

The gene calls are TRBV7-9 and TRBJ2-1; D unresolved. Germline V gene data show CDR1 as SEHNR and CDR2 as FQNEAQ (reference sequence). This CDR3 contains 13 residues. V lost 5 bases, J lost 2 bases, and 7 bases lay in between. CDR3 nucleotide sequence: TGTGCCAGCAGCCACACAACCTACAATGAGCAGTTCTTC. As protein: CASSHTTYNEQFF.

This chain uses TRBV9 with TRBJ2-1; D call uncertain. Trimming cost V 2 bases and J 7 bases, with 4 bases left between them. This CDR3 region has 11 residues. CDR1 is SGDLS, CDR2 YYNGEE, per germline. CDR3 loop: CASSVSNEQFF. In DNA form, the CDR3 reads TGTGCCAGCAGCGTCTCGAATGAGCAGTTCTTC.

Worth noting for this clone: Other nucleotide sequences in the sample specify the same CDR3. The gene calls are TRBV5-1 and TRBJ1-1, with D uncertain. The V end was cut by 0 bases, the J end by 5 bases, with 2 bases between. The CDR3 sequence is 11 residues long. Germline CDR1 SGHRS, CDR2 YFSETQ. The CDR3 coding sequence is TGCGCCAGCAGCTTGGGGACTGAAGCTTTCTTT. The encoded protein is CASSLGTEAFF.

This rearrangement joins TRBV14 to TRBJ1-4; TRBD1 aligns across 9 bases. This CDR3 region has 15 residues. The trim removed 5 bases at V and 8 bases at J, leaving 9 bases unmatched. Germline V gene lookup returns CDR1 SGHDN and CDR2 FVKESK. DNA for the CDR3: TGTGCCAGCAGCTTCTTAGGGACAGGGCTCGAAAAACTGTTTTTT. Its protein is CASSFLGTGLEKLFF.

The chain uses TRBV14 and TRBJ2-4, with 7 nucleotides matching TRBD2. The J segment lost 1 base and the V segment lost 9 bases, leaving 9 bases of the junction unmatched. Germline V lookup: CDR1 SGHDN, CDR2 FVKESK. CDR3 length: 15 residues. The CDR3 bases are TGTGCCAGATACGGGGAGGGTCTGGCCAAAAACATTCAGTACTTC. Translating gives CARYGEGLAKNIQYF.

This clone was observed a handful of times. The chain links TRBV19 to TRBJ1-2; TRBD1 matches 9 bases. The CDR3 has 16 residues. The germline CDR1 and CDR2 sequences are LNHDA and SQIVND (reference sequence). The trim removed 5 bases at V and 3 bases at J, leaving 10 bases unmatched. The CDR3: CASSLTGTGTYYGYTF. In DNA, the CDR3 is TGTGCCAGTAGTCTAACCGGGACAGGGACTTACTATGGCTACACCTTC.

A single count supports this clone. The chain combines TRBV15 with TRBJ2-2; D gene uncertain. Trimming pared 8 bases from V and 3 bases from J, leaving 13 bases between. Germline lookup yields CDR1 LNHNV and CDR2 YYDKDF (reference sequence). This CDR3 is built from 14 residues. The CDR3 sequence: CATVGGWDTGELFF. CDR3 nucleotides: TGTGCCACCGTGGGTGGCTGGGACACCGGGGAGCTGTTTTTT.

This chain connects TRBV28 to TRBJ2-7; D might be TRBD1 (6 bases). V dropped 4 bases and J dropped 4 bases, with 20 bases sitting between them. The V gene's germline CDR1 is MDHEN and CDR2 SYDVKM. The CDR3 contains 16 residues. CDR3 sequence reads: CASSSTGQGLLYEQYF. The DNA of the CDR3 is TGTGCCAGCAGTTCGACGGGGCAGGGGCTCTTGTACGAGCAGTACTTC.

The rearrangement links TRBV28 to TRBJ1-2, with D tentatively TRBD1 (6 bases). There are 13 residues in the CDR3. V was clipped by 4 bases and J by 6 bases, with 12 bases between them. Germline CDR1 is MDHEN and CDR2 is SYDVKM. CDR3 protein: CASSSDSPHGYTF. The CDR3 region has the DNA TGTGCCAGCAGTTCGGACAGCCCTCATGGCTACACCTTC.

The rearrangement links TRBV7-9 to TRBJ2-7; no definite D call. V was clipped by 8 bases and J by 2 bases, with 13 bases between them. Germline V CDR1 and CDR2: SEHNR, FQNEAQ (reference sequence). The CDR3 spans 13 residues. DNA for the CDR3: TGTGCCAGCTTGGGATCGGCGGCCTACGAGCAGTACTTC. Amino acids: CASLGSAAYEQYF.

The chain combines TRBV5-5 with TRBJ2-1; D is undetermined. Deletions cut 0 bases from V and 4 bases from J, with 8 bases between. This CDR3 spans 14 amino acids. CDR1 and CDR2 from the germline V gene are SGHKS and YYEKEE (reference sequence). In nucleotides, the CDR3 is TGTGCCAGCAGCTTGGGCTACGGTTACAATGAGCAGTTCTTC. Protein product: CASSLGYGYNEQFF.

V is TRBV28 and J is TRBJ1-1, with D possibly matching TRBD1 (5 bases). The CDR3 is 14 amino acids. Trimming cost V 6 bases and J 7 bases, with 18 bases left between them. Germline V CDR1 and CDR2: MDHEN, SYDVKM. CDR3 region: CASSIRSGGGEAFF. Written as DNA, the CDR3 is TGTGCCAGCAGCATCAGATCCGGGGGGGGTGAAGCTTTCTTT.

V and J are TRBV4-1 and TRBJ1-1; D perhaps matches TRBD1 (5 bases). The CDR3 totals 16 residues. Looked up from germline, CDR1 is MGHRA and CDR2 is YSYEKL. V was cut by 0 bases and J by 3 bases, with 14 bases left in between. The CDR3 sequence: CASSQDTGLRDTEAFF. The CDR3 bases are TGCGCCAGCAGCCAAGACACAGGCCTTCGGGACACTGAAGCTTTCTTT.

The chain uses TRBV4-3 and TRBJ2-3; the D gene is possibly TRBD1 (5 bases). Looked up from germline, CDR1 is LGHNA and CDR2 is YSLEER. CDR3 length: 18 amino acids. The V gene lost 0 bases and the J gene lost 4 bases, with 20 bases spanning the gap. Written as DNA, the CDR3 is TGCGCCAGCAGCCAAGAGTCGCTTAGGGGATGGGGATCAGATACGCAGTATTTT. Its translation is CASSQESLRGWGSDTQYF.

The CDR3 nucleotides read TGCGCCAGCAGCGCCGGGGGGGGCCCCAGGTTCGAAGATGGCTACACCTTC. Its translation: CASSAGGGPRFEDGYTF. The V call is TRBV5-1, the J call TRBJ1-2, with D perhaps TRBD1 (6 bases). The V end was cut by 4 bases, the J end by 6 bases, with 25 bases between. This CDR3 spans 17 amino acids. Germline V gene data show CDR1 as SGHRS and CDR2 as YFSETQ. Combining the CDR3 with reference TRBV5-1 and TRBJ1-2 gives the whole variable domain KAGVTQTPRYLIKTRGQQVTLSCSPISGHRSVSWYQQTPGQGLQFLFEYFSETQRNKGNFPGRFSGRQFSNSRSEMNVSTLELGDSALYLCASSAGGGPRFEDGYTFGSGTRLTVV.

This clone was observed a handful of times. This chain joins TRBV15 and TRBJ1-2; no definite D call. The CDR3 covers 13 residues. The ends were cut back, 5 bases at V and 4 bases at J, with 11 bases in the middle. CDR1 LNHNV and CDR2 YYDKDF come from the germline V gene (reference sequence). This chain's CDR3 is CATSHGRTYGYTF. CDR3 in DNA: TGTGCCACCAGCCACGGCAGGACCTATGGCTACACCTTC.

The sample holds one count of this clone. A junction boundary mismatches the germline segment, possibly from a read error. The same CDR3 is also encoded by other DNA sequences in this sample. The chain couples TRBV18 to TRBJ1-2, with D tentatively TRBD1 (5 bases). The CDR3 contains 12 residues. CDR1 KGHSH and CDR2 LQKENI come from the germline V gene. The CDR3 is CASSPDSYGYTF. For the CDR3, the DNA is TGTGCTAGCTCACCAGACAGCTATGGCTACACCTTC.

The V and J genes are TRBV16 and TRBJ2-1; 9 bases fit TRBD1. The V gene end was trimmed by 4 bases and the J gene end by 7 bases; junction bases not matched to a gene: 2. Germline lookup yields CDR1 KGHSY and CDR2 FQNENV. CDR3 size: 13 residues. This CDR3 reads CASSPGQGNEQFF. In nucleotides, the CDR3 is TGTGCCAGCAGCCCGGGACAGGGAAATGAGCAGTTCTTC.

In its sample, this clone was seen a few times. V usage is TRBV4-3 and J usage is TRBJ2-7; 7 nucleotides line up with TRBD2. Per germline, CDR1 LGHNA and CDR2 YSLEER. CDR3 length: 14 residues. The V segment lost 0 bases and the J segment 2 bases; nucleotides outside the gene matches: 1. CDR3 loop: CASSQDGGAYEQYF. As DNA, the CDR3 is TGCGCCAGCAGCCAAGATGGGGGGGCCTACGAGCAGTACTTC.

The chain links TRBV5-4 to TRBJ1-2; a possible D gene is TRBD1 (6 bases). This CDR3 region has 15 residues. Germline CDR1 and CDR2: SGHNT and YYREEE (reference sequence). Trimming pared 4 bases from V and 8 bases from J, leaving 21 bases between. The DNA of the CDR3 is TGTGCCAGCAGCGTTGGGGGGGCTTTAGCTGAAGGCTACACCTTC. It codes for CASSVGGALAEGYTF.

The chain uses TRBV7-9 and TRBJ1-2; the D is unclear. This CDR3 is 10 amino acids long. Trimming left V 2 bases short and J 6 bases short, with 1 base between. Germline values: CDR1 SEHNR, CDR2 FQNEAQ (reference sequence). The CDR3 nucleotides are TGTGCCAGCAGCTTACATGGCTACACCTTC. This translates into CASSLHGYTF.

The J gene is TRBJ2-7, the V gene TRBV7-8; D gene unclear. This CDR3 spans 13 amino acids. Trimming removed 3 bases at V and 3 bases at J, with 9 bases between. The V gene's germline CDR1 is SGHVS and CDR2 FQNEAQ. In DNA form, the CDR3 reads TGTGCCAGCAGCTTGAGCGTTGACTACGAGCAGTACTTC. This encodes CASSLSVDYEQYF. Using reference TRBV7-8 and TRBJ2-7 for the parts outside the CDR3, the full variable domain is GAGVSQSPRYKVAKRGQDVALRCDPISGHVSLFWYQQALGQGPEFLTYFQNEAQLDKSGLPSDRFFAERPEGSVSTLKIQRTQQEDSAVYLCASSLSVDYEQYFGPGTRLTVT.